This T cell receptor (beta chain) was observed in a study of blood T cells in healthy people across ages. A few counts support this clonotype. The antigen is undetermined. Study results and limitations: As age increased, TCR beta diversity per million T cells fell in a roughly linear fashion.

A second PCR, run for roughly 7 to 11 cycles, used a sample-barcoded 5' primer plus a J-beta primer mix. TCRdb independently ran MiXCR on the 5' RACE reads; one entry per CDR3 protein. The table records over 950,000 distinct CDR3 sequences, around 54% of them present only once. RNA extraction gave at least 5.5 micrograms of total RNA per sample. The TCR comes from a woman aged 60-75 years in good health. Sequencing was done on a sample of blood.

The CDR3 DNA is TGTGCCAGCAGTTACGGGACAGAAGAGACCCAGTACTTC. Protein product: CASSYGTEETQYF. The chain is built from TRBV6-5 and TRBJ2-5, with TRBD1 matching 7 bases. The junction had 0 bases not matched to a gene; V was cut back by 2 bases and J by 3 bases. The CDR3 has 13 amino acids. Germline assignment: CDR1 MNHEY and CDR2 SVGAGI.